The TCR beta chain under discussion was sequenced for a study of lung T cells in sarcoidosis with Löfgren's syndrome (dated by TCRdb to 2016 to 2017). About the investigation overall: Sarcoidosis was described as a granulomatous, mainly pulmonary disease marked by CD4+ T cell accumulation in bronchoalveolar lavage fluid. The repertoire analyses were focused on Lofgren's syndrome patients. Overall study outcomes, separate from this receptor: In Lofgren's syndrome patients, relative to control subjects, TRAV12-1 and TRBV2 were reported to be the most expanded V gene segments. Multiple Lofgren's syndrome patients were reported to share TRAV12-1 and TRBV2 CDR3 motifs, a finding that suggests public CD4+ TCR repertoires. Recognition of a sarcoidosis-associated antigen was only suggested; the antigen itself remained putative and unidentified. When alphabeta pairing was analyzed, TRAV12-1 tended to pair preferentially with TRBV2, and the resulting paired TCRs displayed CDR3 homology.

With regard to this clonotype: Its antigen is still unknown. Germline is not matched at one junction end, which may reflect a read error.

For CDR1 and CDR2, the germline V gene lists MNHNS and SASEGT. The CDR3 holds 16 amino acids from the cysteine to the phenylalanine. The kept DNA is CDR3 alone, 48 bases in frame from the first base. This sample was sequenced with an Illumina MiSeq. TCRdb reworked the public reads: Q25 trimming with fastp, MiXCR clone assembly, productive beta chains retained. Identical CDR3 proteins give one entry, which carries the most common genes and DNA. This sample is represented by around 21,000 distinct CDR3 sequences; 20% to 25% of them were singletons. The leading ten clones occupy roughly 4.3% of the sample.

Recombination joined TRBV6-1 with TRBJ2-1, with 7 bases in between that match TRBD2. This clonotype originated in a human donor with sarcoidosis (Löfgren's syndrome or another form), or a control subject (not recorded which). Material: CD4+ T cells from PBMCs. The nucleotide sequence reads as follows: TGTACCAGCAGAAAGCGCGGGAGTAGGATCGGCAATGAGCAGTTCTTC. This yields the protein CTSRKRGSRIGNEQFF.